What follows are 14 T cell receptor beta chains derived from one specimen sequenced in a study of T cell repertoires in aging, cancer and after chemotherapy. Amplification of TCR beta used genomic DNA extracted from peripheral blood. A mixed TRB-A/B primer pool amplified rearranged TRB by multiplex touch-down PCR. TCRdb analysed the multiplex PCR reads with MiXCR anew, one entry per CDR3 protein. The sample yields 9,500 to 12,000 distinct CDR3 sequences, 38% seen once. Sequencing was carried out using blood. These receptors all come from a human donor in good health.

The genes are TRBV7-9 and TRBJ2-1; D gene ambiguous. The CDR3 sequence is 14 residues long. V shed 2 bases and J shed 4 bases, with 9 bases lying between them. CDR1 is SEHNR, CDR2 FQNEAQ, per germline (reference sequence). For the CDR3, the DNA is TGTGCCAGCAGCTTAACTGGGCTTTACAATGAGCAGTTCTTC. Amino acids: CASSLTGLYNEQFF.

The chain employs TRBV24-1 and TRBJ2-3; D is unresolved. This CDR3 comprises 13 residues. Per germline, CDR1 KGHDR and CDR2 SFDVKD. Deletions cut 4 bases from V and 6 bases from J, with 10 bases between. CDR3 loop: CATSDPPPDTQYF. The CDR3 DNA reads TGTGCCACCAGTGACCCTCCTCCCGATACGCAGTATTTT.

The sample holds a few counts of this clonotype. The CDR3 spells CASSYVGASGRGEQFF. The CDR3, as DNA: TGTGCCAGCAGTTACGTCGGGGCTAGCGGGAGGGGTGAGCAGTTCTTC. This chain uses TRBV6-5 with TRBJ2-1; 12 positions match TRBD2. The V and J ends lost 2 bases and 9 bases, in that order; junction bases with no gene match: 8. The CDR3 spans 16 residues. Germline loops: CDR1 MNHEY, CDR2 SVGAGI.

This clonotype was observed a handful of times. This chain connects TRBV6-5 to TRBJ2-3; TRBD2 aligns across 13 bases. With 1 base clipped from V and 7 bases from J, the junction kept 8 bases outside the gene matches. The CDR3 sequence is 17 residues long. Per germline, CDR1 MNHEY and CDR2 SVGAGI. CDR3 loop: CASSYLLAGGPGHTQYF. The CDR3 region has the DNA TGTGCCAGCAGTTACTTACTAGCGGGAGGGCCAGGTCATACGCAGTATTTT.

V and J are TRBV5-4 and TRBJ1-6, with D uncertain. Deletions cut 3 bases from V and 4 bases from J, with 5 bases between. The V gene's germline CDR1 is SGHNT and CDR2 YYREEE (reference sequence). This CDR3 is 13 amino acids long. The CDR3: CASSSSYNSPLHF. In nucleotides, the CDR3 is TGTGCCAGCAGCTCCTCTTATAATTCACCCCTCCACTTT.

The chain joins TRBV12-3 or TRBV12-4 to TRBJ1-1; D unresolved. This CDR3 spans 13 amino acids. V was cut by 1 base and J by 6 bases, with 9 bases left in between. CDR3 nucleotide sequence: TGTGCCAGCAGTTTAGGAAGGGCAGCTGAAGCTTTCTTT. Protein product: CASSLGRAAEAFF.

J is TRBJ2-1 and V is TRBV5-1; 8 bases match TRBD2. The CDR3 covers 15 residues. V lost 1 base and J lost 8; bases outside the gene matches: 8. Germline CDR1 SGHRS, CDR2 YFSETQ. CDR3 in DNA: TGCGCCAGCAGCTTGCGCCCAGCGGGAGAGGATGAGCAGTTCTTC. Translated, it gives CASSLRPAGEDEQFF.

The sample holds a few counts of this clonotype. V and J are TRBV27 and TRBJ2-1; TRBD1 is a possible D gene (5 bases). The germline V gene has CDR1 MNHEY and CDR2 SMNVEV (reference sequence). The length of the CDR3 is 12 residues. V shed 4 bases and J shed 9 bases, with 10 bases lying between them. The DNA of the CDR3 is TGTGCCAGCAGTTCCCAGGGTTTTGAGCAGTTCTTC. This sequence encodes CASSSQGFEQFF.

Comment on this clonotype: This may be a read error, as it is one base from a much larger clone. The chain carries TRBV29-1 and TRBJ2-2, with D hard to call. The V gene lost 7 bases and the J gene lost 6 bases, with 12 bases spanning the gap. The germline V gene encodes CDR1 SQVTM and CDR2 ANQGSEA. The CDR3 loop spans 12 amino acids. In DNA, the CDR3 is TGCAGCGCAATCGGCCGGGCCGGGGAGCTGTTTTTT. It translates to CSAIGRAGELFF.

The rearrangement joins TRBV6-5 to TRBJ2-5, with a weak D call TRBD2 (5 bases). Germline V lookup: CDR1 MNHEY, CDR2 SVGAGI. Trimming left V 5 bases short and J 4 bases short, with 20 bases between. This CDR3 is built from 16 residues. CDR3 protein: CASSPGVAPRAETQYF. Here the CDR3 DNA reads TGTGCCAGCAGTCCCGGGGTAGCGCCGAGGGCAGAGACCCAGTACTTC.

With respect to this clonotype: This may stem from a read error, because a much larger clone lies one nucleotide away. The CDR3 region is CASNIVGGGGYEQYF. CDR3 coding DNA: TGTGCCAGTAATATCGTGGGCGGAGGGGGTTACGAGCAGTACTTC. The chain links TRBV19 to TRBJ2-7; D tentatively reads TRBD1 or TRBD2 (6 bases each). This CDR3 has 15 residues. The germline V gene has CDR1 LNHDA and CDR2 SQIVND (reference sequence). With 7 bases removed from V and 4 bases from J, the gap between germline ends came to 20 bases.

This clonotype was counted only a few times. The chain joins TRBV11-1 to TRBJ2-2; D possibly corresponds to TRBD2 (6 bases). Germline V gene lookup returns CDR1 SGHAT and CDR2 FQDESV (reference sequence). V was shortened by 11 bases and J by 7 bases, with 17 bases between the two germline ends. The CDR3 extends over 13 amino acids. Here the CDR3 reads CARGGRWGGELFF. Written as DNA, the CDR3 is TGTGCCCGTGGGGGGAGATGGGGCGGGGAGCTGTTTTTT.

The V and J genes are TRBV29-1 and TRBJ1-4; TRBD1 is a possible D gene (5 bases). The V gene lost 6 bases and the J gene lost 0 bases, with 11 bases spanning the gap. The CDR3 has 14 residues. Germline loops: CDR1 SQVTM, CDR2 ANQGSEA. CDR3 sequence reads: CSVRDGATNEKLFF. The CDR3 nucleotides read TGCAGCGTCCGGGACGGTGCAACTAATGAAAAACTGTTTTTT.

The genes are TRBV5-4 and TRBJ2-1, with TRBD2 matching over 13 bases. CDR3 length: 15 amino acids. The germline gives CDR1 SGHNT, CDR2 YYREEE (reference sequence). J lost 7 bases, V lost 2 bases, and 3 bases had no gene match. CDR3 DNA: TGTGCCAGCAGCTTAGGACTAGCGGGAGCGAATGAGCAGTTCTTC. It yields the protein CASSLGLAGANEQFF.